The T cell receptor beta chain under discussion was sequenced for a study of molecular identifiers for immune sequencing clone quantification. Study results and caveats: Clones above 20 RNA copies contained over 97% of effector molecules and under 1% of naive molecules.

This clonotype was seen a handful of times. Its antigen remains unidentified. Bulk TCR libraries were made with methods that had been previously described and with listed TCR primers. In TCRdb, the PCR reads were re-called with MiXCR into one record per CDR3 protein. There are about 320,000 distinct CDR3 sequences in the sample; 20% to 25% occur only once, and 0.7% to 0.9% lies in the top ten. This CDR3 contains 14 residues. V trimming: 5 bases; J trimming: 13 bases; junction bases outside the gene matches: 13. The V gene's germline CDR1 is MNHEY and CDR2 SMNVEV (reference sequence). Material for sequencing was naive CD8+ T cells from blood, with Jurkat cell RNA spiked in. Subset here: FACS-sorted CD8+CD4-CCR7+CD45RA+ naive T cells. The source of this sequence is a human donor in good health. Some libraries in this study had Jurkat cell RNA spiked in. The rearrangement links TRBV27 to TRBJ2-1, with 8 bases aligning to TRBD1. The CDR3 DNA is TGTGCCAGCAGTCGGTACATGGACAGGGAGGATCAGTTCTTC. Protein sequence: CASSRYMDREDQFF.